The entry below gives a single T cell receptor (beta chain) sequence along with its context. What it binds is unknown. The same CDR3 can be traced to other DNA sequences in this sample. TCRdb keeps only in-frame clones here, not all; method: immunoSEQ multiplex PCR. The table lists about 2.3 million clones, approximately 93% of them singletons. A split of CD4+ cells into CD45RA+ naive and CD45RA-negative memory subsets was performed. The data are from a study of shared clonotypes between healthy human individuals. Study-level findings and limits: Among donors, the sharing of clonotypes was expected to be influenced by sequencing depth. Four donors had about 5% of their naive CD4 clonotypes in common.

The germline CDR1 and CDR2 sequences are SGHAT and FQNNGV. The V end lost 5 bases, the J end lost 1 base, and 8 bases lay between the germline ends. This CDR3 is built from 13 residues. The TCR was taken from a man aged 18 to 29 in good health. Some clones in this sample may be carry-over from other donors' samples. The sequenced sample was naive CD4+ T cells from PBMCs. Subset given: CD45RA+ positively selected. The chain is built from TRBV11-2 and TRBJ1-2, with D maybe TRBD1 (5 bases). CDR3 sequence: CASSPDSNYGYTF. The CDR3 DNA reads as TGTGCCAGCAGCCCTGACAGTAACTATGGCTACACCTTC.